This TCR beta chain is drawn from a study of CD8 T cells in ankylosing spondylitis. Whole-study results and caveats: Some of these motif variants have turned up before, in reports on reactive arthritis synovial fluid and blood. Disease-associated clones were reportedly significantly overrepresented in matched ankylosing spondylitis synovial fluid. Ankylosing spondylitis blood appeared to be characterized by a TCR beta motif of eight highly homologous variants.

TCRdb redid the calling of the 5' RACE reads with MiXCR, one entry per CDR3 protein. Of approximately 300,000 distinct CDR3 sequences listed, less than 25% are singletons. Details on this clonotype: The target antigen is unknown.

Germline V gene data show CDR1 as GTSNPN and CDR2 as SVGIG (reference sequence). CDR3 length: 12 residues. V lost 4 bases to trimming and J lost 13 bases, with 20 bases between them. The clonotype originates from a female donor with ankylosing spondylitis or in good health (not recorded which). The rearrangement uses TRBV30 and TRBJ2-7; D may be TRBD2 (7 bases). The specimen sequenced was blood, either unsorted or a sorted T cell fraction (not recorded which). DNA of the CDR3: TGTGCCTGGATTCTGGGGGGGGGCGGTGGATACTTC. Residues: CAWILGGGGGYF.